The 30 T cell receptor beta chains in this list originate from one sample, sequenced in a study of blood T cell repertoires in COVID-19. Profiled with immunoSEQ multiplex PCR; TCRdb holds only in-frame clones, not every one. The table records about 150,000 clones, 83% of them present only once. The sample taken for sequencing was peripheral blood. The receptors were gathered from an older woman with COVID-19, enrolled during active disease.

This clone was found once. The V call is TRBV5-8, the J call TRBJ1-2; 7 nucleotides line up with TRBD1. The CDR3 contains 13 residues. With V trimmed by 4 bases and J by 4 bases, 4 bases remained unmatched. Looked up from germline, CDR1 is SGHTS and CDR2 is YDEGEE. The CDR3 region has the DNA TGTGCCAGCAGCCAGGGACAGAGCTATGGCTACACCTTC. This codes for CASSQGQSYGYTF. Full variable domain (remainder filled in from reference TRBV5-8 and TRBJ1-2): EAGVTQSPTHLIKTRGQQATLRCSPISGHTSVYWYQQALGLGLQFLLWYDEGEERNRGNFPPRFSGRQFPNYSSELNVNALELEDSALYLCASSQGQSYGYTFGSGTRLTVV.

The rearrangement uses TRBV9 and TRBJ1-1; D is undetermined. Trimming left V 3 bases short and J 0 bases short, with 6 bases between. The V gene's germline CDR1 is SGDLS and CDR2 YYNGEE. This CDR3 is built from 13 residues. The CDR3 loop reads CASSARLNTEAFF. The CDR3 DNA reads as TGTGCCAGCAGCGCCCGTCTGAACACTGAAGCTTTCTTT.

The chain uses TRBV6-1 and TRBJ1-2; D ambiguous. In germline, CDR1 is MNHNS, CDR2 SASEGT. The CDR3 length is 15 residues. Trimming left V 1 base short and J 3 bases short, with 12 bases between. Here the CDR3 DNA reads TGTGCCAGCAGTGAAGGGGCAGGCCTCCACTATGGCTACACCTTC. Encoded protein: CASSEGAGLHYGYTF.

V and J are TRBV11-3 and TRBJ1-1; 8 nucleotides match TRBD1. Trimming cost V 1 base and J 6 bases; bases outside gene matches: 1. This CDR3 comprises 13 residues. Germline CDR1 is SGHNT and CDR2 is YENEEA. The CDR3 coding sequence is TGTGCCAGCAGCTTAGGGGACAGGTCTGAAGCTTTCTTT. Its translation is CASSLGDRSEAFF.

The chain carries TRBV5-1 and TRBJ1-2; 7 nucleotides match TRBD1. Unmatched junction bases numbered 9, after V lost 0 bases and J lost 4 bases. The CDR3 extends over 16 amino acids. The germline CDR1 and CDR2 sequences are SGHRS and YFSETQ. In DNA, the CDR3 is TGCGCCAGCAGCTTGGGTTCGCAGGGGGTTAGCTATGGCTACACCTTC. Translating gives CASSLGSQGVSYGYTF. Filled out from reference TRBV5-1 and TRBJ1-2, the complete variable domain reads KAGVTQTPRYLIKTRGQQVTLSCSPISGHRSVSWYQQTPGQGLQFLFEYFSETQRNKGNFPGRFSGRQFSNSRSEMNVSTLELGDSALYLCASSLGSQGVSYGYTFGSGTRLTVV.

The V gene is TRBV24-1, the J gene TRBJ2-1; 7 nucleotides line up with TRBD1. In germline, CDR1 is KGHDR, CDR2 SFDVKD. V shed 4 bases, J shed 8 bases, and the junction held 10 bases outside the gene matches. The CDR3 has 15 amino acids. The CDR3 loop reads CATSDQAGGHDEQFF. The CDR3 bases are TGTGCCACCAGTGACCAAGCAGGGGGACACGATGAGCAGTTCTTC.

The chain joins TRBV6-6 to TRBJ1-2; no clear D gene. CDR1 is MNHNY and CDR2 is SVGAGI in the germline V gene (reference sequence). V shed 6 bases and J shed 3 bases, with 20 bases lying between them. The CDR3 loop spans 16 amino acids. The CDR3 reads CASRNLLLKGDYGYTF. For the CDR3, the DNA is TGTGCCAGCAGGAATTTGCTTTTAAAGGGAGACTATGGCTACACCTTC.

This clone was seen a single time. CDR3 coding DNA: TGCGCCACCCGACTAGCGACGCACCCAGATACGCAGTATTTT. Translated, it gives CATRLATHPDTQYF. The chain uses TRBV5-1 and TRBJ2-3, with TRBD2 identical over 8 bases. The CDR3 length is 14 residues. Germline trimming cut 9 bases from V and 4 bases from J; bases unmatched to any gene: 10. The germline CDR1 and CDR2 sequences are SGHRS and YFSETQ.

The rearrangement joins TRBV24-1 to TRBJ2-5; no definite D call. Germline CDR1 KGHDR, CDR2 SFDVKD. This CDR3 region has 14 residues. The V gene lost 2 bases and the J gene lost 5 bases, with 11 bases spanning the gap. CDR3 bases: TGTGCCACCAGTGATTCTCGGGTTTCGGAGACCCAGTACTTC. It encodes CATSDSRVSETQYF.

V usage is TRBV25-1 and J usage is TRBJ1-1, with 7 bases fitting TRBD1. Germline V CDR1 and CDR2: MGHDK, SYGVNS. This CDR3 region has 14 residues. The junction had 7 bases not matched to a gene; V was cut back by 2 bases and J by 7 bases. The CDR3 DNA reads as TGTGCCAGCAGTGAAGGCCAGGGGGTATATGAAGCTTTCTTT. The encoded protein is CASSEGQGVYEAFF.

The rearrangement links TRBV12-3 or TRBV12-4 to TRBJ2-4; no reliable D call. The V end lost 1 base, the J end lost 7 bases, and 5 bases lay between the germline ends. The CDR3 runs 12 residues. CDR3 protein: CASSLVGNIQYF. The CDR3 region has the DNA TGTGCCAGCAGTTTAGTCGGGAACATTCAGTACTTC.

V usage is TRBV6-6 and J usage is TRBJ2-5; 11 bases match TRBD1. V was pared by 5 bases and J by 1 base, with 9 bases of the junction left unmatched. There are 17 residues in the CDR3. Looked up from germline, CDR1 is MNHNY and CDR2 is SVGAGI (reference sequence). The CDR3 DNA follows: TGTGCCAGCAGTCGGGGACAGGGGGTCGAACTCCAAGAGACCCAGTACTTC. Translated: CASSRGQGVELQETQYF.

The chain combines TRBV5-4 with TRBJ2-3; D may be TRBD2 (6 bases). The CDR3 consists of 13 residues. V shed 3 bases and J shed 2 bases, with 7 bases lying between them. CDR1 is SGHNT, CDR2 YYREEE, per germline (reference sequence). The CDR3 here is CASSWGDTDTQYF. CDR3 sequence (DNA): TGTGCCAGCAGCTGGGGGGACACAGATACGCAGTATTTT.

This chain links TRBV2 with TRBJ1-1; possible D gene TRBD1, 5 bases. The CDR3 consists of 15 residues. Trimming took off 1 base at V and 4 bases at J, with 13 bases between the two ends. The germline CDR1 and CDR2 sequences are SNHLY and FYNNEI. The CDR3 DNA reads TGTGCCAGCAGTGAAGGGGTAGGGAGGGGCACTGAAGCTTTCTTT. Translated: CASSEGVGRGTEAFF.

This clone occurred once. The chain has TRBV7-6 and TRBJ1-2; 8 nucleotides align to TRBD1. The ends lost 1 base at V and 6 bases at J; junction bases unmatched: 7. The length of the CDR3 is 15 residues. CDR1 is SGHVS, CDR2 FNYEAQ, per germline. The CDR3 DNA reads TGTGCCAGCAGCTTAGGTTCGGGACAGGTCCATGGCTACACCTTC. Its translation: CASSLGSGQVHGYTF.

The CDR3 nucleotides are TGTGCCAGCAGCTTAAAACAGGGGGAGGTGGCCTCTGGGGCCAACGTCCTGACTTTC. This codes for CASSLKQGEVASGANVLTF. The genes are TRBV7-6 and TRBJ2-6; 8 positions agree with TRBD1. In germline, CDR1 is SGHVS, CDR2 FNYEAQ. This CDR3 comprises 19 residues. V lost 2 bases to trimming and J lost 0 bases; unmatched junction nucleotides: 9.

J is TRBJ1-4 and V is TRBV29-1; no clear D. The CDR3 length is 12 residues. Germline values: CDR1 SQVTM, CDR2 ANQGSEA. Trimming removed 7 bases from V and 7 bases from J, with 13 bases in between. In DNA form, the CDR3 reads TGCAGCGGCCAGATGGGAGGTGAAAAACTGTTTTTT. Amino acid sequence: CSGQMGGEKLFF.

The chain is built from TRBV27 and TRBJ1-2, with 9 bases aligning to TRBD1. V shed 5 bases and J 3 bases; nucleotides not matched to a gene: 7. CDR1 is MNHEY, CDR2 SMNVEV, per germline (reference sequence). The CDR3 contains 15 residues. The CDR3 spells CASSPGQGNYYGYTF. The CDR3 DNA sequence: TGTGCCAGCAGTCCCGGACAGGGGAACTACTATGGCTACACCTTC.

The V call is TRBV5-4, the J call TRBJ2-7; TRBD2 aligns across 13 bases. The CDR3 length is 14 residues. The germline V gene encodes CDR1 SGHNT and CDR2 YYREEE (reference sequence). V gave up 5 bases and J gave up 5 bases; unmatched junction bases: 4. The CDR3 nucleotides read TGTGCCAGCAGTCCAGGACTAGCGGGAGACGAGCAGTACTTC. It specifies CASSPGLAGDEQYF.

The chain has TRBV6-4 and TRBJ2-3; weak D call: TRBD1 (5 bases). Trimming shortened V by 5 bases and J by 0 bases, and 15 bases separated the two germline ends. Germline V gene sequence: CDR1 MRHNA, CDR2 SNTAGT. The CDR3 extends over 16 amino acids. CDR3 loop: CASSPLWGSSTDTQYF. CDR3 coding DNA: TGTGCCAGCAGTCCCCTCTGGGGCTCTAGCACAGATACGCAGTATTTT.

V gene TRBV21-1 combines with J gene TRBJ2-7; the table's D gene call, TRBD1, was not cross checked with the DNA. TRBV21-1 is a pseudogene locus. This CDR3 is built from 21 residues. The DNA for the CDR3 is TGTGCCAGCAGCAAAATGCTACCGAACTACCGTCAGGGGTGTAAGCTTTACGAGCAGTACGTC. Its protein is CASSKMLPNYRQGCKLYEQYV.

The chain combines TRBV28 with TRBJ1-1; D not certain. Deletions cut 5 bases from V and 8 bases from J, with 18 bases between. Germline CDR1 and CDR2: MDHEN and SYDVKM. This CDR3 is 14 amino acids long. CDR3 in DNA: TGTGCCAGCAGTCCCCTCATTTATATTGGCGAAGCTTTCTTT. It is translated as CASSPLIYIGEAFF.

The chain uses TRBV7-3 and TRBJ2-5; D might be TRBD2 (6 bases). The length of the CDR3 is 15 residues. Germline values: CDR1 SGHTA, CDR2 FQGTGA. Between the trimmed V and J ends, which lost 4 bases and 4 bases, there was a span of 16 bases. The DNA for the CDR3 is TGTGCCAGCAGCTCCTCTGGGGGGTGGAGAGAGACCCAGTACTTC. It encodes CASSSSGGWRETQYF.

The V gene is TRBV7-9, the J gene TRBJ2-1; the D gene is possibly TRBD2 (5 bases). CDR3 length: 15 amino acids. CDR1 is SEHNR and CDR2 is FQNEAQ in the germline V gene (reference sequence). Trimming removed 2 bases at V and 6 bases at J, with 14 bases between. CDR3 sequence (DNA): TGTGCCAGCAGCTTAACCTCCCCGGGGTCCAATGAGCAGTTCTTC. The encoded protein is CASSLTSPGSNEQFF.

The V gene is TRBV18, the J gene TRBJ2-2, with D possibly TRBD1 on 6 matching bases. This CDR3 contains 16 residues. Germline loops: CDR1 KGHSH, CDR2 LQKENI. V shed 4 bases and J shed 1 base, with 13 bases lying between them. CDR3: CASSRTTGQNTGELFF. The CDR3 coding sequence is TGTGCCAGCTCACGAACGACGGGACAGAACACCGGGGAGCTGTTTTTT.

This rearrangement joins TRBV29-1 to TRBJ2-3; D unclear. Germline values: CDR1 SQVTM, CDR2 ANQGSEA. There are 13 residues in the CDR3. Deletions cut 1 base from V and 1 base from J, with 6 bases between. The CDR3 sequence is CSVEGVGTDTQYF. CDR3 sequence (DNA): TGCAGCGTTGAAGGCGTTGGCACAGATACGCAGTATTTT.

The table lists this clone with a count of one. V usage is TRBV9 and J usage is TRBJ2-5; tentative D call: TRBD1 (6 bases). CDR1 SGDLS and CDR2 YYNGEE come from the germline V gene. The CDR3 length is 17 residues. V lost 0 bases to trimming and J lost 1 base, with 16 bases between them. For the CDR3, the DNA is TGTGCCAGCAGCGTAGCAGGGTCAGGGGTAGGCCAAGAGACCCAGTACTTC. Translating gives CASSVAGSGVGQETQYF.

This clone was seen a single time. The chain recombines TRBV30 with TRBJ1-2, with a tentative D call TRBD1 (6 bases). CDR1 is GTSNPN and CDR2 is SVGIG in the germline V gene (reference sequence). Trimming stripped 0 bases from V and 2 bases from J, with 13 bases between. This CDR3 is 15 amino acids long. CDR3 sequence: CAWSVRGIGNYGYTF. For the CDR3, the DNA is TGTGCCTGGAGTGTAAGGGGGATTGGGAACTATGGCTACACCTTC.

The chain combines TRBV3-1 (or the pseudogene TRBV3-2) with TRBJ2-4; D gene unclear. With 3 bases removed from V and 7 bases from J, the gap between germline ends came to 13 bases. Germline CDR1 is LGHDT and CDR2 is YNNKEL (reference sequence). The length of the CDR3 is 14 residues. The CDR3 DNA reads as TGTGCCAGCAGCCAGGGTGGGCTTGCGAACATTCAGTACTTC. Protein product: CASSQGGLANIQYF.

The chain carries TRBV4-2 and TRBJ2-7; TRBD1 is a possible D gene (5 bases). This CDR3 contains 16 residues. Germline assignment: CDR1 LGHNA and CDR2 YNFKEQ. V lost 1 base and J lost 3, with 16 bases in between. CDR3 nucleotide sequence: TGTGCCAGCAGCCAAGTTGCCAGGGATTTGGTCTACGAGCAGTACTTC. It is translated as CASSQVARDLVYEQYF.